These 10 T cell receptor beta chains originate from one sample sequenced in a study of blood T cell repertoires in COVID-19. Repertoires were generated with immunoSEQ multiplex PCR, while TCRdb's copy carries only in-frame clones and drops some. The data show nearly 250,000 clones, around 86% seen once. The sequenced material came from peripheral blood. Receptors were obtained from a woman aged 55-70 years who had recovered from COVID-19.

This sequence joins TRBV2 and TRBJ2-5; 9 bases are a match to TRBD2. There are 16 residues in the CDR3. CDR1 is SNHLY and CDR2 is FYNNEI in the germline V gene. V trimming: 4 bases; J trimming: 5 bases; junction bases outside the gene matches: 11. The CDR3 loop is CASSVNSGGLWETQYF. In DNA, the CDR3 is TGTGCCAGCAGTGTGAATAGCGGGGGCCTCTGGGAGACCCAGTACTTC.

The chain employs TRBV5-1 and TRBJ2-4, with TRBD2 matching 15 bases. This CDR3 is 14 amino acids long. CDR1 is SGHRS, CDR2 YFSETQ, per germline. V lost 6 bases, J lost 13 bases, and 8 bases stayed unmatched. This CDR3 reads CASTSGTSGGIQYF. The CDR3 nucleotides are TGCGCCAGCACCTCGGGGACTAGCGGGGGGATACAGTACTTC.

The rearrangement joins TRBV9 to TRBJ2-5; D perhaps matches TRBD1 (6 bases). V lost 0 bases to trimming and J lost 4 bases, with 16 bases between them. The germline gives CDR1 SGDLS, CDR2 YYNGEE. This CDR3 has 16 amino acids. The CDR3 is CASSVGTAQNRETQYF. In DNA form, the CDR3 reads TGTGCCAGCAGCGTAGGGACAGCCCAGAATCGAGAGACCCAGTACTTC.

The chain is built from TRBV7-3 and TRBJ2-1; 9 bases align to TRBD1. The CDR3 has 14 residues. The germline gives CDR1 SGHTA, CDR2 FQGTGA. J was trimmed by 5 bases and V by 5 bases; bases with no gene match: 4. The CDR3 DNA is TGTGCCAGCAGCCAAGGGACAGGGAACAATGAGCAGTTCTTC. Protein product: CASSQGTGNNEQFF.

This clone has a handful of counts. This sequence joins TRBV4-1 and TRBJ1-5, with TRBD1 matching over 7 bases. The V segment lost 3 bases and the J segment 1 base; nucleotides outside the gene matches: 9. The CDR3 is 17 amino acids. Looked up from germline, CDR1 is MGHRA and CDR2 is YSYEKL. The CDR3 region is CASSHPATGMSNQPQHF. The CDR3 DNA is TGCGCCAGCAGCCACCCGGCGACAGGGATGAGCAATCAGCCCCAGCATTTT.

This clone occurred once. The gene calls are TRBV27 and TRBJ2-7, with D tentatively TRBD1 (6 bases). This CDR3 is 13 amino acids long. Germline-derived CDR1 and CDR2 are MNHEY and SMNVEV (reference sequence). Trimming removed 5 bases from V and 7 bases from J, with 15 bases in between. In nucleotides, the CDR3 is TGTGCCAGCAGTCCCAGACAGGTTTGGGAGCAGTACTTC. Translation gives CASSPRQVWEQYF.

The chain combines TRBV7-6 with TRBJ2-1; D is unclear. Germline V gene sequence: CDR1 SGHVS, CDR2 FNYEAQ. V dropped 3 bases and J dropped 6 bases, with 15 bases sitting between them. This CDR3 is 15 amino acids long. In DNA, the CDR3 is TGTGCCAGCAGCTTGGGCACCCTCCTTTTCAATGAGCAGTTCTTC. This sequence encodes CASSLGTLLFNEQFF.

The genes are TRBV2 and TRBJ1-2; a weak D match, TRBD1 (6 bases). Trimming took 1 base from V and 4 from J, leaving 10 bases between them. This CDR3 comprises 14 residues. Germline lookup yields CDR1 SNHLY and CDR2 FYNNEI. Here the CDR3 DNA reads TGTGCCAGCAGTGAAGATCGGACAGTCTATGGCTACACCTTC. Protein product: CASSEDRTVYGYTF.

The chain has TRBV5-6 and TRBJ2-3; 11 bases align to TRBD2. This CDR3 contains 15 residues. V lost 2 bases to trimming and J lost 5 bases; unmatched junction nucleotides: 4. CDR1 is SGHDT and CDR2 is YYEEEE in the germline V gene. The CDR3 bases are TGTGCCAGCAGCTTTAGCGGGGGGGCTCGAGATACGCAGTATTTT. Amino acid sequence: CASSFSGGARDTQYF.

CDR3 DNA sequence: TGTGCCAGCAGTCAGTCGACAGGGGGTTTGAGAAACTATGGCTACACCTTC. This encodes CASSQSTGGLRNYGYTF. The gene calls are TRBV27 and TRBJ1-2, with 9 nucleotides matching TRBD1. V lost 5 bases to trimming and J lost 2 bases; unmatched junction nucleotides: 12. The CDR3 is 17 amino acids. Germline lookup yields CDR1 MNHEY and CDR2 SMNVEV (reference sequence).